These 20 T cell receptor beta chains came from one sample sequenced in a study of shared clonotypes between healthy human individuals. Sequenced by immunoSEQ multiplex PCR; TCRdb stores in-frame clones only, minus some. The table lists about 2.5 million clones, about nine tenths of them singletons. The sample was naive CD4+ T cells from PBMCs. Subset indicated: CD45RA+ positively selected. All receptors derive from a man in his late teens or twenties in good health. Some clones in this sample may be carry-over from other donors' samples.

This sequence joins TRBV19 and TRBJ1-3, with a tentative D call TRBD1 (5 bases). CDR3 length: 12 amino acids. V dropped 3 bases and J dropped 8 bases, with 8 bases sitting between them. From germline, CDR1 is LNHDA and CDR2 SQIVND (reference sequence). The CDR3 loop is CASSMGQHTIYF. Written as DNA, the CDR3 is TGTGCCAGTAGTATGGGGCAGCACACCATATATTTT.

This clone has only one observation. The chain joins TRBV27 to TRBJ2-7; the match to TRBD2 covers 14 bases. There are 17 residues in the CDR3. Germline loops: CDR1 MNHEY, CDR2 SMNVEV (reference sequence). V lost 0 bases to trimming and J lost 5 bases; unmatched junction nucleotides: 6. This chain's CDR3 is CASSLSPGTSGSNEQYF. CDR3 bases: TGTGCCAGCAGTTTATCGCCCGGGACTAGCGGGAGTAACGAGCAGTACTTC.

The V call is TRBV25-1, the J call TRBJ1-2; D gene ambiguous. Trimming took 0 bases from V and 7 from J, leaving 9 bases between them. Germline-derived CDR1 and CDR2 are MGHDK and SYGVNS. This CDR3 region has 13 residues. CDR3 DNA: TGTGCCAGCAGTGAATATGGAGTGTCTGGCTACACCTTC. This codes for CASSEYGVSGYTF.

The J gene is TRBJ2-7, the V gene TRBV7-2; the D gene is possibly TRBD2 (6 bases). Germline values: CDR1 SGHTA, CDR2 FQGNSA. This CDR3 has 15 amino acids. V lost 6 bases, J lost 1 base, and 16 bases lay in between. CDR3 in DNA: TGTGCCAGCAGTCAATCGGCCGGGACTTCCTACGAGCAGTACTTC. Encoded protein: CASSQSAGTSYEQYF. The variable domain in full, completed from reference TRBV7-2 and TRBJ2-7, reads GAGVSQSPSNKVTEKGKDVELRCDPISGHTALYWYRQSLGQGLEFLIYFQGNSAPDKSGLPSDRFSAERTGGSVSTLTIQRTQQEDSAVYLCASSQSAGTSYEQYFGPGTRLTVT.

The CDR3 coding sequence is TGTGCCAGCAGTTCGCACGGGAGACCACTCACAGATACGCAGTATTTT. Translating gives CASSSHGRPLTDTQYF. The chain recombines TRBV28 with TRBJ2-3; possible D gene TRBD2, 6 bases. The CDR3 runs 16 residues. Trimming removed 4 bases from V and 2 bases from J, with 16 bases in between. Germline values: CDR1 MDHEN, CDR2 SYDVKM.

The CDR3 DNA reads as TGTGCCAGACCGTTAGGTAGGCAGGGCGAGCAGTACTTC. As protein: CARPLGRQGEQYF. The chain joins TRBV27 to TRBJ2-7; perhaps TRBD1 as D (5 bases). This CDR3 comprises 13 residues. Trimming pared 9 bases from V and 6 bases from J, leaving 18 bases between. CDR1 and CDR2 (germline): MNHEY, SMNVEV (reference sequence).

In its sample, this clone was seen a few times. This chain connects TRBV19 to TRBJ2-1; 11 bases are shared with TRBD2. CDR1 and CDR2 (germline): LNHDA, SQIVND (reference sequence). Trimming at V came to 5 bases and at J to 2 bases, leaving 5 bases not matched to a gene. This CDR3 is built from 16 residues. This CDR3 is CASSSGTSGPYNEQFF. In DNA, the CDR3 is TGTGCCAGTAGTTCTGGGACTAGCGGACCCTACAATGAGCAGTTCTTC.

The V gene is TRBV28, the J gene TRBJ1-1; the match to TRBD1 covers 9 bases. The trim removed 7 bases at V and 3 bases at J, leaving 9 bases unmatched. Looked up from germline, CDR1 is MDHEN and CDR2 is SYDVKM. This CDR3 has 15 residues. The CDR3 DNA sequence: TGTGCCAGCATTACAGGGGGCGCGCAGGACACTGAAGCTTTCTTT. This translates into CASITGGAQDTEAFF.

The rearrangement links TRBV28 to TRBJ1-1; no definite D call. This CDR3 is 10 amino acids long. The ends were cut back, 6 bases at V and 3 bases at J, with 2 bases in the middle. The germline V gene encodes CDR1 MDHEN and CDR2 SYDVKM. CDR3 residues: CASRHTEAFF. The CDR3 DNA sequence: TGTGCCAGCAGACACACTGAAGCTTTCTTT.

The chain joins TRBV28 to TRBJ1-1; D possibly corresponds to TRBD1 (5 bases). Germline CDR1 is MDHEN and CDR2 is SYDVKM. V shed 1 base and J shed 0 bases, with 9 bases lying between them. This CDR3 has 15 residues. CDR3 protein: CASSLFLGVNTEAFF. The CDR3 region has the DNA TGTGCCAGCAGTTTATTCCTGGGGGTGAACACTGAAGCTTTCTTT.

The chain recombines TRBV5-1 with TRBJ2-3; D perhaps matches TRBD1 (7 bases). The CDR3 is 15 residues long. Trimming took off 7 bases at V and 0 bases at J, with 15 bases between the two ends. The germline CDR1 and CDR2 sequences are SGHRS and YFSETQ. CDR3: CASSIRGASTDTQYF. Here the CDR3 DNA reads TGCGCCAGCTCAATCAGGGGGGCTAGCACAGATACGCAGTATTTT.

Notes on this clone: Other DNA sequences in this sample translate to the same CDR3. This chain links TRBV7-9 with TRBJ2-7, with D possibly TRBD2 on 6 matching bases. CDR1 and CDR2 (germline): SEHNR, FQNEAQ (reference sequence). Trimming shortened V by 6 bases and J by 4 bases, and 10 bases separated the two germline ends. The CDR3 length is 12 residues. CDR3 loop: CASSPGAYEQYF. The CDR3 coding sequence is TGTGCCAGCAGTCCGGGAGCGTACGAGCAGTACTTC.

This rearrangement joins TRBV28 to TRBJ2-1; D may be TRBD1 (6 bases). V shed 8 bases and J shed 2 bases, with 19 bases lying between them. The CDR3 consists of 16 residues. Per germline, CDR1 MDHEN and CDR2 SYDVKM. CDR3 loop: CASLTLKGVAYNEQFF. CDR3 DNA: TGTGCCAGCTTGACCCTAAAGGGGGTGGCCTACAATGAGCAGTTCTTC.

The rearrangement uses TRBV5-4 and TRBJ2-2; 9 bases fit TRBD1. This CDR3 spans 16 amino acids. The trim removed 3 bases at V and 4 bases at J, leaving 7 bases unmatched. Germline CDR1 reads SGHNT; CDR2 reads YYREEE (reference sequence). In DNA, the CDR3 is TGTGCCAGCAGCTCGCGGGGACAGGGCGCCACCGGGGAGCTGTTTTTT. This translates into CASSSRGQGATGELFF. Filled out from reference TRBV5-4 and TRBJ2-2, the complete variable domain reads ETGVTQSPTHLIKTRGQQVTLRCSSQSGHNTVSWYQQALGQGPQFIFQYYREEENGRGNFPPRFSGLQFPNYSSELNVNALELDDSALYLCASSSRGQGATGELFFGEGSRLTVL.

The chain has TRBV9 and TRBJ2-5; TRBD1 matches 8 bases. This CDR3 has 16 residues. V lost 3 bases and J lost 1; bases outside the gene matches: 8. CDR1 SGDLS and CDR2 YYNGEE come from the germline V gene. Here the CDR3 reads CASSGDRGGVQETQYF. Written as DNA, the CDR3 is TGTGCCAGCAGCGGAGACAGGGGAGGAGTCCAAGAGACCCAGTACTTC.

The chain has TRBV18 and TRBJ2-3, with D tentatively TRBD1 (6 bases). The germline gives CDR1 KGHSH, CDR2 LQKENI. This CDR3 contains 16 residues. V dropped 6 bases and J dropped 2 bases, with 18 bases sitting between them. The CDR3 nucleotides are TGTGCCAGCTCTCCCCAACGGACAGCGGCCACAGATACGCAGTATTTT. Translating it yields CASSPQRTAATDTQYF.

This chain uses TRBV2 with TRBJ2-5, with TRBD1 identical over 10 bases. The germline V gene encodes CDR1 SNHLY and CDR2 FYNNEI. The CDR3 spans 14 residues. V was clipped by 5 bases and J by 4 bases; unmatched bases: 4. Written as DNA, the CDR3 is TGTGCCAGCAGTCGGACAGGGGGACCAGAGACCCAGTACTTC. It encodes CASSRTGGPETQYF.

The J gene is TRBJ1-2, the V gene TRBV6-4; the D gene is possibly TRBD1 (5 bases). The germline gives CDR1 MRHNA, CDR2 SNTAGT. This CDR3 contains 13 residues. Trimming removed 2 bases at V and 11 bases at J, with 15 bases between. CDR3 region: CASSDGRGLTYTF. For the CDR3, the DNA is TGTGCCAGCAGTGACGGACGGGGCCTCACGTACACCTTC.

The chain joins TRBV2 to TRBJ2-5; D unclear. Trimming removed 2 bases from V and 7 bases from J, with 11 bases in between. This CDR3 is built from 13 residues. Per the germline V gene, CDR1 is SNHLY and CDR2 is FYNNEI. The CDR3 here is CASSERAELTQYF. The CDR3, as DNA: TGTGCCAGCAGTGAACGGGCAGAACTGACCCAGTACTTC. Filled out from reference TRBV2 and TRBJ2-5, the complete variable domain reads EPEVTQTPSHQVTQMGQEVILRCVPISNHLYFYWYRQILGQKVEFLVSFYNNEISEKSEIFDDQFSVERPDGSNFTLKIRSTKLEDSAMYFCASSERAELTQYFGPGTRLLVL.

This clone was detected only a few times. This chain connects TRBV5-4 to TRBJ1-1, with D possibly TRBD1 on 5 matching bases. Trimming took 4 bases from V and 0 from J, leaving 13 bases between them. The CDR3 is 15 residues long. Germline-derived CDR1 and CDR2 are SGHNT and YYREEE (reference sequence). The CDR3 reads CASSPGPSMNTEAFF. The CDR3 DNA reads TGTGCCAGCAGCCCGGGACCGTCGATGAACACTGAAGCTTTCTTT.